This TCR beta chain appears in the sequencing data of a study of post-analysis software for immune sequencing data. Per germline, CDR1 SGHVS and CDR2 FQNEAQ. CDR3 size: 15 residues. The junction had 10 bases not matched to a gene; V was cut back by 6 bases and J by 8 bases. Findings and caveats of the study: Normalized Chao1 diversity was significantly reduced in patients versus controls. Controls showed lower frequencies than patients for roughly 5 TRBV segments, and TRBV5-6, TRBV5-1 and TRBV20-1 were among these.

Unique molecular identifiers were present in the TCR beta cDNA libraries. TCRdb itself ran the PCR reads through MiXCR, one entry per CDR3 protein. The profile shows about 540,000 distinct CDR3 sequences, 34% of them singletons. Worth noting for this clonotype: Antigen unknown.

This rearrangement joins TRBV7-8 to TRBJ1-6; 7 nucleotides line up with TRBD1. The receptor was derived from a girl aged 2 to 17 with multiple sclerosis. The source material was blood. CDR3 in DNA: TGTGCCAGCAGACACCCAGACAGGGAGGATTCACCCCTCCACTTT. Translation: CASRHPDREDSPLHF. The full variable domain, with the rest looked up from reference TRBV7-8 and TRBJ1-6, is GAGVSQSPRYKVAKRGQDVALRCDPISGHVSLFWYQQALGQGPEFLTYFQNEAQLDKSGLPSDRFFAERPEGSVSTLKIQRTQQEDSAVYLCASRHPDREDSPLHFGNGTRLTVT.